These T cell receptor beta chains were read from a single sample in a study of shared clonotypes between healthy human individuals. Measured with immunoSEQ multiplex PCR; TCRdb has only the in-frame clones, and not every one. Of 550,000 to 600,000 clones listed, around 77% were seen once; the top ten hold about 12%. Sequencing was done on a sample of PBMCs. The receptors here all came from a woman aged 40 to 50 in good health. Some clones in this sample may be carry-over from other donors' samples. Both conserved end residues are part of each CDR3. A D gene is named only where the DNA matches it firmly. Clone size is not always given. Where it is, it says once, few, many or a class for expanded clones.

>TRBJ2-1|-|TRBD2|TRBV7-2
CASSIRVAGVNEQFF
TGTGCCAGCAGCATCCGAGTAGCGGGAGTGAATGAGCAGTTCTTC
>TRBJ1-5|-|-|TRBV6-6
CASSAGGNQPQHF
TGTGCCAGCAGCGCAGGAGGCAATCAGCCCCAGCATTTT
>TRBJ2-7|-|-|TRBV19
CAGHGGSSSYEQYF
TGTGCCGGCCATGGGGGCTCTAGCTCCTACGAGCAGTACTTC
>TRBJ2-1|-|-|TRBV30
CAWKGGRRSYNEQFF
TGTGCCTGGAAAGGGGGTCGGAGGTCCTACAATGAGCAGTTCTTC
>TRBJ2-5|-|-|TRBV28
CASSFEYQETQYF
TGTGCCAGCAGTTTCGAGTACCAAGAGACCCAGTACTTC
>TRBJ1-3|-|-|TRBV13
CASSPSPPDGHGNTIYF
TGTGCCAGCAGCCCTAGCCCCCCGGACGGTCATGGAAACACCATATATTTT
>TRBJ2-2|-|TRBD2|TRBV5-1
CASSLELAHTGELFF
TGCGCCAGCAGCTTGGAACTAGCGCACACCGGGGAGCTGTTTTTT
>TRBJ2-2|-|-|TRBV5-8
CASSLARGGGDTGELFF
TGTGCCAGCAGCTTGGCTCGTGGGGGCGGTGACACCGGGGAGCTGTTTTTT
>TRBJ2-7|-|-|TRBV28
CASRPGLAIGEQYF
TGTGCCAGCAGACCCGGACTCGCCATCGGCGAGCAGTACTTC
>TRBJ2-6|once|-|TRBV30
CAWSVARAGANVLTF
TGTGCCTGGAGTGTTGCGCGAGCTGGGGCCAACGTCCTGACTTTC
>TRBJ2-7|-|-|TRBV14
CASSPRERTYEQYF
TGTGCCAGCAGCCCCCGTGAGCGGACCTACGAGCAGTACTTC
>TRBJ2-7|once|TRBD2|TRBV5-1
CASSLISGGPYEQYF
TGCGCCAGCAGCTTGATTAGCGGGGGTCCCTACGAGCAGTACTTC
>TRBJ1-3|once|TRBD1|TRBV5-5
CASSWGQVGLSGNTIYF
TGTGCCAGCAGCTGGGGACAGGTTGGCCTATCTGGAAACACCATATATTTT
>TRBJ2-3|-|TRBD2|TRBV12-5
CASGLTLAGEVADTQYF
TGTGCTAGTGGTTTAACCCTAGCGGGAGAGGTAGCAGATACGCAGTATTTT
>TRBJ1-5|-|TRBD1|TRBV27
CASNRGGSNQPQHF
TGTGCCAGTAACAGGGGTGGAAGCAATCAGCCCCAGCATTTT
>TRBJ2-7|few|-|TRBV2
CASGSGVPYEQYF
TGTGCCAGCGGCAGCGGTGTCCCCTACGAGCAGTACTTC
>TRBJ2-1|-|-|TRBV18
CASSPPSGSTYNEQFF
TGTGCCAGCTCACCACCAAGTGGGAGCACCTACAATGAGCAGTTCTTC
>TRBJ1-4|-|-|TRBV4-3
CASSRGAALPNEKLFF
TGCGCCAGCAGCCGAGGGGCGGCTCTCCCTAATGAAAAACTGTTTTTT
>TRBJ1-1|-|-|TRBV7-6
CASSTRHDWRNTEAFF
TGTGCCAGCAGCACCAGACACGACTGGAGGAACACTGAAGCTTTCTTT
>TRBJ2-1|few|TRBD2|TRBV5-5
CASSADGRATYNEQFF
TGTGCCAGCAGCGCGGACGGGAGGGCCACCTACAATGAGCAGTTCTTC
>TRBJ2-7|-|-|TRBV13
CASSTPEGEQYF
TGTGCCAGCAGCACCCCGGAGGGGGAGCAGTACTTC
>TRBJ1-2|once|-|TRBV11-2
CASSWDSNYGYTF
TGTGCCAGCAGCTGGGACTCAAACTATGGCTACACCTTC
>TRBJ1-1|-|TRBD1|TRBV19
CASSLRTGRTEAFF
TGTGCCAGTAGTCTCAGGACAGGGCGAACTGAAGCTTTCTTT
>TRBJ2-1|-|-|TRBV28
CASSTHNEQFF
TGTGCCAGCAGCACCCACAATGAGCAGTTCTTC
>TRBJ1-3|once|-|TRBV7-6
CASSLEPVQGLSGNTIYF
TGTGCCAGCAGCTTAGAGCCGGTTCAGGGCCTCTCTGGAAACACCATATATTTT
>TRBJ2-5|many|TRBD2|TRBV7-2
CASTKSGSVRETQYF
TGTGCCAGCACCAAAAGCGGGAGTGTGAGGGAGACCCAGTACTTC
>TRBJ2-6|few|-|TRBV28
CASSLSGANVLTF
TGTGCCAGCAGTTTATCTGGGGCCAACGTCCTGACTTTC
>TRBJ2-7|-|-|TRBV18
CASSPLSRGVRYEQYF
TGTGCCAGCTCACCGCTCAGTAGGGGCGTCCGCTACGAGCAGTACTTC
>TRBJ2-5|-|-|TRBV6-6
CASSLGDRTRETQYF
TGTGCCAGCAGTCTAGGGGACCGAACGAGAGAGACCCAGTACTTC
>TRBJ2-7|few|-|TRBV10-3
CAISENPPGHRSYEQYF
TGTGCCATCAGTGAGAATCCTCCGGGGCATCGCTCTTACGAGCAGTACTTC
>TRBJ2-5|-|TRBD2|TRBV19
CASRGTSWRETQYF
TGTGCCAGTAGAGGGACTAGCTGGAGGGAGACCCAGTACTTC
>TRBJ2-1|few|TRBD2|TRBV2
CASSLAETYNEQFF
TGTGCCAGCAGCCTAGCGGAAACCTACAATGAGCAGTTCTTC
>TRBJ2-6|-|-|TRBV5-1
CASSPGVSGANVLTF
TGCGCCAGCAGCCCGGGGGTCTCTGGGGCCAACGTCCTGACTTTC
>TRBJ2-5|-|-|TRBV28
CASRGPGRETQYF
TGTGCCAGCAGGGGCCCCGGGCGGGAGACCCAGTACTTC
>TRBJ2-4|-|TRBD2|TRBV10-2
CASLSGRRGIQYF
TGCGCCAGCCTTAGCGGGAGACGGGGCATTCAGTACTTC
>TRBJ2-1|-|-|TRBV7-3
CASSLQGVSYNEQFF
TGTGCCAGCAGCCTGCAGGGAGTATCCTACAATGAGCAGTTCTTC
>TRBJ2-7|-|-|TRBV9
CASSEGGAESEQYF
TGTGCCAGCAGCGAGGGGGGCGCGGAGTCCGAGCAGTACTTC
>TRBJ1-1|-|-|TRBV9
CASSPGAMNTEAFF
TGTGCCAGCAGCCCCGGAGCCATGAACACTGAAGCTTTCTTT
>TRBJ2-7|-|TRBD2|TRBV5-1
CASSLGAGGGYEQYF
TGCGCCAGCAGCTTGGGAGCGGGAGGCGGTTACGAGCAGTACTTC
>TRBJ2-1|-|TRBD1|TRBV19
CASSIHPPGQGTYNEQFF
TGTGCCAGTAGTATTCACCCCCCCGGACAGGGGACGTACAATGAGCAGTTCTTC
>TRBJ2-1|-|-|TRBV27
CASRRTPSSSEQFF
TGTGCCAGCAGGAGGACCCCTTCTAGTAGTGAGCAGTTCTTC
>TRBJ1-1|-|-|TRBV27
CASSWPLEQPTSAMNTEAFF
TGTGCCAGCAGTTGGCCCCTAGAGCAGCCTACGAGCGCTATGAACACTGAAGCTTTCTTT
>TRBJ1-6|-|-|TRBV28
CASSLGGGGSPLHF
TGTGCCAGCAGTTTAGGTGGCGGTGGTTCACCCCTCCACTTT
>TRBJ1-6|once|-|TRBV2
CASSEWLKDSPLHF
TGTGCCAGCAGTGAATGGTTGAAAGACTCACCCCTCCACTTT
>TRBJ1-6|-|-|TRBV2
CASKKSYNSPLHF
TGTGCCAGCAAGAAGTCCTATAATTCACCCCTCCACTTT
>TRBJ2-1|-|TRBD2|TRBV9
CASSAGLAGGYNEQFF
TGTGCCAGCAGCGCGGGACTAGCGGGAGGGTACAATGAGCAGTTCTTC
>TRBJ2-4|-|-|TRBV5-1
CASSLEGGPAKNIQYF
TGCGCCAGCAGCTTGGAGGGGGGTCCGGCCAAAAACATTCAGTACTTC
>TRBJ1-4|-|-|TRBV2
CASSLVSRGGEKLFF
TGTGCCAGCAGTTTGGTTTCGAGGGGAGGAGAAAAACTGTTTTTT
>TRBJ2-5|-|-|TRBV7-9
CASSLGRQQETQYF
TGTGCCAGCAGCTTAGGTCGACAGCAAGAGACCCAGTACTTC
>TRBJ2-3|once|-|TRBV7-2
CASSSLDTQYF
TGTGCCAGCAGTTCATTAGATACGCAGTATTTT
>TRBJ2-2|-|TRBD2|TRBV9
CASSGTSGKGELFF
TGTGCCAGCAGCGGGACTAGCGGGAAAGGAGAGCTGTTTTTT
>TRBJ2-5|-|-|TRBV5-1
CASTSQETQYF
TGCGCCAGCACTTCTCAAGAGACCCAGTACTTC
>TRBJ2-7|once|TRBD2|TRBV4-2
CASSQDPLAGDLYEQYF
TGTGCCAGCAGCCAAGATCCGCTAGCGGGGGACCTATACGAGCAGTACTTC
>TRBJ1-2|-|-|TRBV7-2
CASSLVGSLSYGYTF
TGTGCCAGCAGCTTAGTTGGTTCACTAAGCTATGGCTACACCTTC